Below, 4 T cell receptor beta chains from the same sample are listed, as sequenced in a study of graft-versus-host responses after intestinal transplantation. Measured with immunoSEQ multiplex PCR; TCRdb has only the in-frame clones, and not every one. The data hold roughly 40,000 clones, with 91% observed a single time. Source: PBMCs, taken 524 days after transplant. These receptors were obtained from a human patient who received an intestinal transplant, so some T cells may come from the graft donor.

The chain combines TRBV7-9 with TRBJ2-5; perhaps TRBD2 as D (5 bases). The CDR3 loop spans 14 amino acids. Germline V gives CDR1 SEHNR, CDR2 FQNEAQ (reference sequence). The V end lost 5 bases, the J end lost 2 bases, and 12 bases lay between the germline ends. CDR3 region: CASSLGTSQETQYF. Written as DNA, the CDR3 is TGTGCCAGCAGCCTTGGAACTAGTCAAGAGACCCAGTACTTC. The full variable domain, completed using reference TRBV7-9 and TRBJ2-5, is DTGVSQNPRHKITKRGQNVTFRCDPISEHNRLYWYRQTLGQGPEFLTYFQNEAQLEKSRLLSDRFSAERPKGSFSTLEIQRTEQGDSAMYLCASSLGTSQETQYFGPGTRLLVL.

The chain recombines TRBV7-9 with TRBJ2-3; 9 nucleotides agree with TRBD2. From germline, CDR1 is SEHNR and CDR2 FQNEAQ (reference sequence). CDR3 length: 16 amino acids. J gave up 5 bases and V 5 bases, and 11 bases lay outside the gene matches. CDR3 loop: CASSTRLAVGVDTQYF. In DNA form, the CDR3 reads TGTGCCAGCAGCACCCGACTAGCGGTGGGGGTAGATACGCAGTATTTT. Combining the CDR3 with reference TRBV7-9 and TRBJ2-3 gives the whole variable domain DTGVSQNPRHKITKRGQNVTFRCDPISEHNRLYWYRQTLGQGPEFLTYFQNEAQLEKSRLLSDRFSAERPKGSFSTLEIQRTEQGDSAMYLCASSTRLAVGVDTQYFGPGTRLTVL.

The genes are TRBV10-2 and TRBJ2-1; TRBD2 aligns across 8 bases. CDR1 and CDR2 (germline): WSHSY, SAAADI. The CDR3 length is 14 residues. Unmatched junction bases numbered 7, after V lost 8 bases and J lost 4 bases. The CDR3, as DNA: TGCGCCAGCTCCTCTAGCGGGCTTTACAATGAGCAGTTCTTC. Translated, it gives CASSSSGLYNEQFF.

The chain recombines TRBV30 with TRBJ1-4; maybe TRBD1 (6 bases). The germline V gene has CDR1 GTSNPN and CDR2 SVGIG (reference sequence). Between the trimmed V and J ends, which lost 4 bases and 7 bases, there was a span of 13 bases. The CDR3 consists of 13 residues. The CDR3 DNA is TGTGCCTGGATGGAGGGCAGGGGTGAAAAACTGTTTTTT. Translation gives CAWMEGRGEKLFF.